Listed below are T cell receptor beta chains from one sample, sequenced in a study of STAT3 mutations in large granular lymphocyte leukemia. Repertoires were generated with immunoSEQ multiplex PCR, while TCRdb's copy carries only in-frame clones and drops some. Here the sample spans around 10,000 clones, 45% to 65% being singletons. Sequencing input: peripheral blood mononuclear cells. These receptor sequences come from a boy aged 10-17 years with T-cell large granular lymphocyte leukemia. Some clones in this sample may be carry-over from other donors' samples. CDR3s include the opening cysteine and the closing phenylalanine or tryptophan. D genes are given only for firm matches. Size is omitted from some rows. Given values are once, few, many or a class for expanded clones.

.,TRBJ2-6,TRBV5-4,.,CASSLALDSGANVLTF,TGTGCCAGCAGCTTGGCACTGGACTCTGGGGCCAACGTCCTGACTTTC
TRBD1,TRBJ2-7,TRBV5-5,few,CASSLEDRGYEQYF,TGTGCCAGCAGCTTGGAGGACAGGGGCTACGAGCAGTACTTC
.,TRBJ1-4,TRBV13,.,CASSFRGETDLGEKLFF,TGTGCCAGCAGCTTCCGGGGGGAGACAGATCTCGGAGAAAAACTGTTTTTT
TRBD1,TRBJ1-6,TRBV28,.,CASSPTGGLSPLHF,TGTGCCAGCAGTCCGACAGGGGGGTTATCACCCCTCCACTTT
TRBD1,TRBJ2-4,TRBV18,.,CASSPPARGTKNIQYF,TGTGCCAGCTCACCACCGGCCAGGGGGACCAAAAACATTCAGTACTTC
.,TRBJ1-2,TRBV10-2,.,CASSEGGGGYTF,TGCGCCAGCAGTGAGGGGGGTGGAGGCTACACCTTC
.,TRBJ2-7,TRBV5-1,.,CASRGETYEQYF,TGCGCCAGCAGGGGCGAGACCTACGAGCAGTACTTC
.,TRBJ1-2,TRBV29-1,once,CSVEVAVYGYTF,TGCAGCGTTGAAGTGGCAGTATATGGCTACACCTTC
TRBD1,TRBJ2-7,TRBV5-1,.,CASSLGTGQIYEQYF,TGCGCCAGCAGCTTGGGCACGGGACAGATCTACGAGCAGTACTTC
.,TRBJ2-3,TRBV5-1,.,CASSRTTDTQYF,TGCGCCAGCAGCAGAACCACTGATACGCAGTATTTT
TRBD1,TRBJ2-1,TRBV5-1,.,CASSIILGQDNEQFF,TGCGCCAGCAGCATCATCTTAGGACAGGACAATGAGCAGTTCTTC
.,TRBJ1-6,TRBV19,.,CASSIDSNSPLHF,TGTGCCAGTAGTATCGACAGTAATTCACCCCTCCACTTT
.,TRBJ2-7,TRBV7-9,few,CASSVGAGLYEQYF,TGTGCCAGCAGCGTGGGGGCGGGTCTATACGAGCAGTACTTC
.,TRBJ2-6,TRBV12-5,.,CASSGSGANVLTF,TGTGCTAGCTCAGGGTCTGGGGCCAACGTCCTGACTTTC
TRBD1,TRBJ2-3,TRBV6-4,.,CASSDSGGRGPDTQYF,TGTGCCAGCAGTGACTCAGGAGGCAGGGGGCCAGATACGCAGTATTTT
.,TRBJ2-5,TRBV18,few,CASSPSGGRAETQYF,TGTGCCAGCTCACCGTCGGGGGGCCGGGCGGAGACCCAGTACTTC
TRBD2,TRBJ2-1,TRBV10-2,once,CATGSGGPGDEQFF,TGCGCCACCGGTAGCGGGGGGCCAGGGGATGAGCAGTTCTTC
TRBD1,TRBJ1-5,TRBV13,.,CASSLSGGQPQHF,TGTGCCAGCAGCTTGTCAGGGGGGCAGCCCCAGCATTTT